The subject of this entry is one TCR beta chain. The antigen is undetermined. These data are taken from a study of glioma-infiltrating T cells. General study points: Tissue and blood shared very few CDR3 sequences. Non-neoplastic patients had below-expected tissue-blood divergence, while all gliomas exceeded expectation.

This CDR3 contains 13 residues. Germline lookup yields CDR1 SGHTA and CDR2 FQGNSA. Trimming took off 8 bases at V and 2 bases at J, with 13 bases between the two ends. Using RNA template, CDR3s of TCR alpha and beta were amplified with iRepertoire arm-PCR. TCRdb processed the multiplex PCR reads anew with MiXCR; each CDR3 protein has one entry. The data hold around 10,000 distinct CDR3 sequences, with under 65% observed a single time. The sequenced material came from glioma tissue, nonneoplastic brain tissue, or PBMCs (not recorded which). The gene calls are TRBV7-2 and TRBJ2-7; a weak D match, TRBD1 (5 bases). The clonotype comes from a human donor with low-grade glioma or glioblastoma, undergoing nonglioma brain surgery, or in good health (not recorded which). The chain's CDR3 is CASGAQGTYEQYF. CDR3 in DNA: TGTGCCAGCGGAGCTCAGGGAACCTACGAGCAGTACTTC.